Reported below is one T cell receptor beta chain. The clone's antigen remains unknown. One base away there is no much larger clone; base qualities are not given. This record comes from a study of control samples from healthy donors and cancer patients (dated by TCRdb to the early 2020s). A distance of 15 bases separates the germline ends of V and J, which lose 5 bases and 7 bases respectively. The germline V gene gives CDR1 as SGHTA and CDR2 as FQGNSA. Spanning cysteine to phenylalanine, the CDR3 consists of 13 amino acids. Just CDR3 DNA is preserved here, 39 bases in frame from base 1. The library was produced with the immunoSEQ multiplex PCR assay. TCRdb took over this immuneACCESS table, retaining in-frame rearrangements with V and J assigned. Such tables are incomplete; in checked studies, under half of the missing clones stem from an unresolved V gene, and the remainder is unexplained. The sample contains 150,000 or so clones, approximately 96% of them found a single time. The leading ten clones occupy around 6.1% of the sample.

The specimen was blood. The receptor chain draws on TRBV7-2 and TRBJ2-7, and possibly TRBD2, on 5 matching bases. This TCR was recovered from a man in his forties or fifties in good health. The sequenced DNA: TGTGCCAGCAGCCCTGGGCGGGCTAGAGAGCAGTACTTC. This gives the protein CASSPGRAREQYF.